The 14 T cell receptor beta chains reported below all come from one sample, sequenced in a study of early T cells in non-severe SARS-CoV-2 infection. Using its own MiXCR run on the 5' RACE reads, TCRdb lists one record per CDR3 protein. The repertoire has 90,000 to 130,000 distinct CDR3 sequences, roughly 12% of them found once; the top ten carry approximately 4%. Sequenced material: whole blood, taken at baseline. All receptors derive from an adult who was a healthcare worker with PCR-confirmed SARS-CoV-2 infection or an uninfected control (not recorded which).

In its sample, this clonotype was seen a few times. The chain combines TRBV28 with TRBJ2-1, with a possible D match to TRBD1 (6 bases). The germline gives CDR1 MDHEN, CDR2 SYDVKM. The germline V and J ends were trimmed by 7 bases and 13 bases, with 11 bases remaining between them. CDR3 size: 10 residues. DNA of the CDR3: TGTGCCAGCAAGCGGACAGTCCAGTTCTTC. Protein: CASKRTVQFF.

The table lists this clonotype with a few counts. CDR3 nucleotide sequence: TGTGCCACCAGTCGGGGACTAGCGGTTACTAGCACAGATACGCAGTATTTT. This gives the protein CATSRGLAVTSTDTQYF. V gene TRBV24-1 combines with J gene TRBJ2-3; TRBD2 matches at 11 bases. Losses at the gene ends were 6 bases for V and 0 bases for J; bases not matched to a gene: 7. This CDR3 comprises 17 residues. The V gene's germline CDR1 is KGHDR and CDR2 SFDVKD.

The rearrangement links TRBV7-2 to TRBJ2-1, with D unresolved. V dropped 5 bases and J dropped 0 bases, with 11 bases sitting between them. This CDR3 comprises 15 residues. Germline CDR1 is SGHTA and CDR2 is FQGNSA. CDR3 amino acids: CASSSTFSSYNEQFF. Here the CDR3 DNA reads TGTGCCAGCAGCAGTACCTTTTCCTCCTACAATGAGCAGTTCTTC.

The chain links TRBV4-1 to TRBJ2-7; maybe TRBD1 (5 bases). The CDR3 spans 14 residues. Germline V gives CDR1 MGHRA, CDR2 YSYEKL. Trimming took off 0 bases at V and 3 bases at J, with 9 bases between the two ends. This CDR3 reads CASSQDSGHYEQYF. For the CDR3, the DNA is TGCGCCAGCAGCCAAGATTCAGGGCACTACGAGCAGTACTTC.

The CDR3: CASSLGLAGGNSYNEQFF. In DNA form, the CDR3 reads TGCGCCAGCAGCTTGGGACTAGCGGGAGGTAACTCCTACAATGAGCAGTTCTTC. The chain joins TRBV5-1 to TRBJ2-1; 13 bases are a match to TRBD2. V lost 0 bases, J lost 0 bases, and 3 bases stayed unmatched. The germline V gene has CDR1 SGHRS and CDR2 YFSETQ. CDR3 length: 18 amino acids.

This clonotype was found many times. CDR3 nucleotide sequence: TGTGCCAGCAGTTTTATCCGGGACGCAAACACCGGGGAGCTGTTTTTT. It is translated as CASSFIRDANTGELFF. The chain joins TRBV12-3 or TRBV12-4 to TRBJ2-2; D may match TRBD1 or TRBD2 (5 bases each). The germline V and J ends were trimmed by 3 bases and 2 bases, with 13 bases remaining between them. The CDR3 totals 16 residues.

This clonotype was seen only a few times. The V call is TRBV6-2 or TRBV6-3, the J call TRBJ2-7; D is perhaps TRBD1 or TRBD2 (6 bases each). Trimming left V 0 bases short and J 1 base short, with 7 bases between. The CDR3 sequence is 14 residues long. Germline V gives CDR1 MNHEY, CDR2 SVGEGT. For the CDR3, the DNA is TGTGCCAGCAGTTACTCAGGGGGGTCCTACGAGCAGTACTTC. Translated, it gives CASSYSGGSYEQYF.

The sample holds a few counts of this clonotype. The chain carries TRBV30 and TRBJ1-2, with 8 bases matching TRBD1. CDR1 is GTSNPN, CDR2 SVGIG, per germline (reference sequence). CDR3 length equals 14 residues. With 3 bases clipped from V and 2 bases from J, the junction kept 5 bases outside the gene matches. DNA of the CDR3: TGTGCCTGGAGCCGGACAGGGTGGAACTATGGCTACACCTTC. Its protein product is CAWSRTGWNYGYTF.

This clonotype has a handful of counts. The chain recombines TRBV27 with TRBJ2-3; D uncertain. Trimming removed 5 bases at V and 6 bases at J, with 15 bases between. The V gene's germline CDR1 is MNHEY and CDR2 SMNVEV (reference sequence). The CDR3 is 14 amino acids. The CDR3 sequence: CASSPSRPPDTQYF. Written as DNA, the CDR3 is TGTGCCAGCAGTCCCAGTCGGCCTCCGGATACGCAGTATTTT.

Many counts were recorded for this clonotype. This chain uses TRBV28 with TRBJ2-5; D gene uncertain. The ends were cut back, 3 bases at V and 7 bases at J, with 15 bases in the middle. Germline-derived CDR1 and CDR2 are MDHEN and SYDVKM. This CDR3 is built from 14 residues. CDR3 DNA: TGTGCCAGCAGTTTCTTCTCCCGAGAGGTGACCCAGTACTTC. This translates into CASSFFSREVTQYF.

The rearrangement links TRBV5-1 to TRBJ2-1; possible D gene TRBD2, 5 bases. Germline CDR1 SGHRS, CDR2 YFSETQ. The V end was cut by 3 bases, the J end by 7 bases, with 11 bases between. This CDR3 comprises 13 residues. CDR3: CASSSDPGNEQFF. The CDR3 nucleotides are TGCGCCAGCAGCTCCGACCCGGGGAATGAGCAGTTCTTC.

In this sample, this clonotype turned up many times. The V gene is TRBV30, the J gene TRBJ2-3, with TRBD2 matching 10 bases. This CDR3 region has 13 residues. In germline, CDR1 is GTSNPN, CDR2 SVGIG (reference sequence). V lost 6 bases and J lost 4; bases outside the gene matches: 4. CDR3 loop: CACSSGSADTQYF. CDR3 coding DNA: TGTGCCTGCTCTAGCGGGAGCGCAGATACGCAGTATTTT.

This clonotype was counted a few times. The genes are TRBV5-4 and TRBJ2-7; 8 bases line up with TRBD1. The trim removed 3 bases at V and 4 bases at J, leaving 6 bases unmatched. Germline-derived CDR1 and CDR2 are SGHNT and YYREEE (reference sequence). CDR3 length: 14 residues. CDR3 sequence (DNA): TGTGCCAGCAGCTCCAAACAGGGGGAGTACGAGCAGTACTTC. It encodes CASSSKQGEYEQYF.

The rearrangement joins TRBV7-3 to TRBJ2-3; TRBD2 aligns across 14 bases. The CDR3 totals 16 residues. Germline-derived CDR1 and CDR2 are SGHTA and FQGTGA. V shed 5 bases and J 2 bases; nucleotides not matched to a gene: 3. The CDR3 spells CASSPGLAGATDTQYF. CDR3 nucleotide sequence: TGTGCCAGCAGCCCGGGACTAGCGGGGGCCACAGATACGCAGTATTTT.